Following are 19 T cell receptor beta chains from one sample sequenced in a study of blood T cell repertoires in COVID-19. Profiled with immunoSEQ multiplex PCR; TCRdb holds only in-frame clones, not every one. The sample includes under 450,000 clones, 65% to 90% of them seen just once. Material for sequencing was peripheral blood. The receptor source for this set is a woman aged 60 to 75 with COVID-19, enrolled during active disease.

The chain has TRBV7-3 and TRBJ1-1; D remains ambiguous. Trimming took off 5 bases at V and 1 base at J, with 11 bases between the two ends. This CDR3 comprises 14 residues. The germline CDR1 and CDR2 sequences are SGHTA and FQGTGA. Here the CDR3 DNA reads TGTGCCAGCAGCCTAGGTGTCGGGAACACTGAAGCTTTCTTT. The encoded protein is CASSLGVGNTEAFF. Full variable domain (outside the CDR3, taken from reference TRBV7-3 and TRBJ1-1): GAGVSQTPSNKVTEKGKYVELRCDPISGHTALYWYRQSLGQGPEFLIYFQGTGAADDSGLPNDRFFAVRPEGSVSTLKIQRTERGDSAVYLCASSLGVGNTEAFFGQGTRLTVV.

The gene calls are TRBV5-1 and TRBJ2-7, with a tentative D call TRBD1 (7 bases). Germline CDR1 and CDR2: SGHRS and YFSETQ. V was trimmed by 5 bases and J by 7 bases, leaving 19 bases between them. This CDR3 has 14 residues. The CDR3, as DNA: TGCGCCAGCAGGGTGGAGGGGGCGTTAGGGGAGCAGTACTTC. It specifies CASRVEGALGEQYF.

The rearrangement links TRBV18 to TRBJ2-3; 8 bases line up with TRBD2. This CDR3 has 18 amino acids. Germline values: CDR1 KGHSH, CDR2 LQKENI. With V trimmed by 3 bases and J by 1 base, 12 bases remained unmatched. The CDR3 DNA is TGTGCCAGCTCACCCCCTGTCTCGGGGGGGCGACGCACAGATACGCAGTATTTT. Its protein product is CASSPPVSGGRRTDTQYF.

The chain couples TRBV10-3 to TRBJ1-2; TRBD1 matches at 8 bases. Trimming at V came to 5 bases and at J to 6 bases, leaving 2 bases not matched to a gene. CDR1 ENHRY and CDR2 SYGVKD come from the germline V gene. CDR3 size: 12 residues. In DNA, the CDR3 is TGTGCCATCAGTCAGACAGGGGATGGCTACACCTTC. Encoded protein: CAISQTGDGYTF.

V gene TRBV6-5 combines with J gene TRBJ2-1; 8 bases match TRBD1. The V segment lost 4 bases and the J segment 7 bases; nucleotides outside the gene matches: 12. The CDR3 contains 16 residues. Germline loops: CDR1 MNHEY, CDR2 SVGAGI. CDR3 sequence (DNA): TGTGCCAGCAGTTTGGTTTTTGGACAGGGTAAGAATGAGCAGTTCTTC. It translates to CASSLVFGQGKNEQFF.

The CDR3 DNA is TGTGCCAGCAGCTTAGGGCAGGGCTCACCCTACGAGCAGTACTTC. Amino acid sequence: CASSLGQGSPYEQYF. The chain has TRBV11-3 and TRBJ2-7; the D gene is possibly TRBD1 (5 bases). The V end was cut by 1 base, the J end by 2 bases, with 12 bases between. This CDR3 spans 15 amino acids. Germline CDR1 is SGHNT and CDR2 is YENEEA.

V gene TRBV12-3 or TRBV12-4 combines with J gene TRBJ2-3; TRBD2 might be the D (6 bases). V was trimmed by 6 bases and J by 5 bases, leaving 9 bases between them. CDR3 length equals 12 residues. The CDR3 here is CASRDGGDTQYF. The DNA of the CDR3 is TGTGCCAGCAGGGACGGGGGAGATACGCAGTATTTT.

This rearrangement joins TRBV7-9 to TRBJ2-5; D is unresolved. The germline CDR1 and CDR2 sequences are SEHNR and FQNEAQ (reference sequence). V was pared by 1 base and J by 5 bases, with 5 bases between. The CDR3 sequence is 12 residues long. CDR3 residues: CASSLDTETQYF. The DNA of the CDR3 is TGTGCCAGCAGCTTAGACACCGAGACCCAGTACTTC.

V is TRBV11-2 and J is TRBJ1-3; tentative D call: TRBD1 (5 bases). Germline V CDR1 and CDR2: SGHAT, FQNNGV. With 2 bases removed from V and 4 bases from J, the gap between germline ends came to 12 bases. This CDR3 spans 15 amino acids. CDR3 in amino acids: CASSLSRAVGNTIYF. The CDR3 DNA reads TGTGCCAGCAGCTTAAGCAGGGCAGTGGGAAACACCATATATTTT.

The chain combines TRBV3-1 (or the pseudogene TRBV3-2) with TRBJ2-4; D might be TRBD1 (6 bases). V was trimmed by 4 bases and J by 0 bases, leaving 16 bases between them. Germline V gives CDR1 LGHDT, CDR2 YNNKEL (reference sequence). The CDR3 contains 17 residues. The DNA for the CDR3 is TGTGCCAGCAGCCCCCGGACAGAATTTATAGCCAAAAACATTCAGTACTTC. It specifies CASSPRTEFIAKNIQYF.

J is TRBJ1-2 and V is TRBV25-1; no clear D gene. The V end lost 3 bases, the J end lost 7 bases, and 12 bases lay between the germline ends. From germline, CDR1 is MGHDK and CDR2 SYGVNS. CDR3 length: 13 amino acids. CDR3 sequence reads: CASSESHSSGYTF. The DNA for the CDR3 is TGTGCCAGCAGTGAGTCTCACTCCTCTGGCTACACCTTC.

This clone occurred a few times. The junction shows a germline mismatch at one end, possibly a read error. J is TRBJ1-2 and V is TRBV6-1, with D hard to call. The length of the CDR3 is 12 residues. Germline V gene sequence: CDR1 MNHNS, CDR2 SASEGT. The DNA for the CDR3 is TGTGCCAGCAGTGAAGCTCAGCGTGATCGAAGCTTC. Translating it yields CASSEAQRDRSF.

This chain links TRBV19 with TRBJ2-2; TRBD1 might be the D (5 bases). Germline V lookup: CDR1 LNHDA, CDR2 SQIVND (reference sequence). The CDR3 consists of 14 residues. The germline V and J ends were trimmed by 5 bases and 0 bases, with 7 bases remaining between them. The CDR3 loop reads CASSLTANTGELFF. The CDR3 region has the DNA TGTGCCAGTAGTTTGACAGCGAACACCGGGGAGCTGTTTTTT.

The chain carries TRBV30 and TRBJ1-2; D is perhaps TRBD1 (5 bases). The V and J ends lost 0 bases and 6 bases respectively, with 8 bases between them. The CDR3 has 12 amino acids. Germline V gene data show CDR1 as GTSNPN and CDR2 as SVGIG (reference sequence). CDR3: CAWSVRGDGYTF. In DNA, the CDR3 is TGTGCCTGGAGTGTTAGGGGCGATGGCTACACCTTC.

The gene calls are TRBV19 and TRBJ2-1; D uncertain. CDR1 LNHDA and CDR2 SQIVND come from the germline V gene (reference sequence). The CDR3 is 12 amino acids. Trimming pared 9 bases from V and 6 bases from J, leaving 12 bases between. The CDR3 spells CASSHRSNEQFF. For the CDR3, the DNA is TGTGCCAGCAGTCATCGTAGCAATGAGCAGTTCTTC.

This chain links TRBV4-2 with TRBJ1-1; D ambiguous. CDR3 size: 14 residues. V was pared by 4 bases and J by 5 bases, with 14 bases between. Germline CDR1 reads LGHNA; CDR2 reads YNFKEQ. For the CDR3, the DNA is TGTGCCAGCAGCCCGACGGGCGCGGGGACTGAAGCTTTCTTT. Its translation: CASSPTGAGTEAFF.

The chain has TRBV21-1 and TRBJ2-6; the table's TRBD1 call for D was not verified on the DNA. TRBV21-1 is flagged as a pseudogene. This CDR3 has 18 residues. In nucleotides, the CDR3 is TGTGCCAGCAGCTTTAGGGACAGGGGAGGAGCGGGGGCCAACGTCCTGACTTTC. Protein product: CASSFRDRGGAGANVLTF.

DNA of the CDR3: TGTGCCAGCAGCTTTGATAACTACGGCGAGCAGTACTTC. It yields the protein CASSFDNYGEQYF. The rearrangement links TRBV6-2 or TRBV6-3 to TRBJ2-7; no clear D gene. The CDR3 covers 13 residues. The germline CDR1 and CDR2 sequences are MNHEY and SVGEGT. Trimming left V 6 bases short and J 6 bases short, with 15 bases between.

This chain connects TRBV9 to TRBJ1-2; TRBD1 matches 9 bases. In germline, CDR1 is SGDLS, CDR2 YYNGEE. The CDR3 is made up of 18 amino acids. J gave up 8 bases and V 4 bases, and 21 bases lay outside the gene matches. The CDR3 DNA follows: TGTGCCAGCAGCCCACGAACCTTTACTGTGGACAGGGGACAAGGCTACACCTTC. As protein: CASSPRTFTVDRGQGYTF. The variable domain in full, with the rest retrieved from reference TRBV9 and TRBJ1-2, is DSGVTQTPKHLITATGQRVTLRCSPRSGDLSVYWYQQSLDQGLQFLIQYYNGEERAKGNILERFSAQQFPDLHSELNLSSLELGDSALYFCASSPRTFTVDRGQGYTFGSGTRLTVV.